Given below is one TCR beta chain in context. Before being chosen for sequencing, patients had shown CD8+CD57+ cell expansion by flow cytometry. Template material for TCR beta VDJ and CDR3 profiling consisted of genomic DNA. A single record per CDR3 protein comes from TCRdb applying MiXCR to the reads. The sample consists of roughly 500,000 distinct CDR3 sequences, approximately 33% of them appearing once. Looked up from germline, CDR1 is SQVTM and CDR2 is ANQGSEA. Trimming removed 4 bases from V and 5 bases from J; junction bases left unmatched: 7. The CDR3 is made up of 14 amino acids. The data derive from a study of CD8+CD57+ T cells in acquired aplastic anemia.

The genes are TRBV29-1 and TRBJ2-1, with TRBD2 identical over 8 bases. This TCR came from a human donor with aplastic anemia. The sequenced material came from sorted CD4+, CD8+, or CD8+CD57+ T cells (not recorded which) from PBMCs. CDR3 nucleotide sequence: TGCAGCGTTGCGAGAGCGGGAGCGGACAATGAGCAGTTCTTC. Protein product: CSVARAGADNEQFF.